In this sample, the clone carrying this T cell receptor (beta chain) turned up a few times. Antigen specificity is unknown. The V gene's germline CDR1 is SGHAT and CDR2 FQNNGV. The CDR3 length is 15 residues. Trimming took 4 bases from V and 4 from J; bases not matched to a gene: 8. The source of the sample is a study of T cell repertoires and leukemia-associated antigens. MiXCR was run by TCRdb on the 5' RACE reads, yielding one entry per CDR3 protein. The table has over 10,000 distinct CDR3 sequences, roughly 39% seen once. V and J are TRBV11-2 and TRBJ1-2, with TRBD1 matching 8 bases. This clonotype was sampled from a female donor in good health. The sequencing input was CD3+ T cells sorted from blood and cultured. The CDR3 loop reads CASSSSGTGSYGYTF. The CDR3 nucleotides read TGTGCCAGCAGCTCCTCCGGGACAGGTTCCTATGGCTACACCTTC.